These T cell receptor beta chains were read from a single sample in a study of radiation and T cells in renal cell carcinoma. Using immunoSEQ multiplex PCR, the repertoire was profiled, and TCRdb retains in-frame clones only, with some absent. Among some 120,000 clones listed, approximately 90% were seen once. The sequencing used blood, collected from a patient whose treatment included radiotherapy and nephrectomy. These receptors were taken from an older woman with renal cell carcinoma. Each CDR3 is given with its conserved first and last residue. Each record gives: CDR3 protein, CDR3 DNA, D gene, V gene, clone size, J gene. A D gene is named only where the DNA matches it firmly. The size entry is marked missing in some rows and otherwise reads once, few, many or a size class.

CDR3 protein: CATSKRTEWDNEQFF
CDR3 DNA: TGTGCCACCAGCAAGCGGACAGAGTGGGACAATGAGCAGTTCTTC
D gene: -
V gene: TRBV15
clone size: -
J gene: TRBJ2-1

CDR3 protein: CASSPRLAGGDTQYF
CDR3 DNA: TGTGCCAGCAGTCCGAGACTAGCGGGGGGGGATACGCAGTATTTT
D gene: TRBD2
V gene: TRBV6-1
clone size: -
J gene: TRBJ2-3

CDR3 protein: CASRGVLLSYEQYF
CDR3 DNA: TGTGCCAGTAGGGGGGTTCTCCTCTCCTACGAGCAGTACTTC
D gene: -
V gene: TRBV6-5
clone size: -
J gene: TRBJ2-7

CDR3 protein: CASSLIGGGGKNIQYF
CDR3 DNA: TGCGCCAGCAGCTTGATTGGCGGAGGGGGCAAAAACATTCAGTACTTC
D gene: -
V gene: TRBV5-1
clone size: -
J gene: TRBJ2-4

CDR3 protein: CASSGQGAVNTEAFF
CDR3 DNA: TGTGCCAGTAGTGGTCAGGGGGCTGTGAACACTGAAGCTTTCTTT
D gene: TRBD1
V gene: TRBV19
clone size: -
J gene: TRBJ1-1

CDR3 protein: CASSSGLADYEQYF
CDR3 DNA: TGTGCCAGCAGTAGCGGACTAGCAGACTACGAGCAGTACTTC
D gene: TRBD2
V gene: TRBV6-5
clone size: -
J gene: TRBJ2-7

CDR3 protein: CASSLVQTPYEQYF
CDR3 DNA: TGTGCCAGCAGCTTAGTACAGACTCCCTACGAGCAGTACTTC
D gene: -
V gene: TRBV7-8
clone size: -
J gene: TRBJ2-7

CDR3 protein: CASSQLGGGGGEQFF
CDR3 DNA: TGTGCCAGCAGCCAATTGGGTGGGGGTGGAGGGGAGCAGTTCTTC
D gene: -
V gene: TRBV4-2
clone size: -
J gene: TRBJ2-1

CDR3 protein: CSAPDSYEQYF
CDR3 DNA: TGCAGTGCGCCTGACTCCTACGAGCAGTACTTC
D gene: -
V gene: TRBV20-1
clone size: -
J gene: TRBJ2-7

CDR3 protein: CAWSSDSITEAFF
CDR3 DNA: TGTGCCTGGAGTTCGGATTCTATCACTGAAGCTTTCTTT
D gene: -
V gene: TRBV30
clone size: few
J gene: TRBJ1-1

CDR3 protein: CASSGGGQGQETQYF
CDR3 DNA: TGTGCCAGCAGTGGGGGGGGACAGGGTCAAGAGACCCAGTACTTC
D gene: TRBD1
V gene: TRBV27
clone size: -
J gene: TRBJ2-5

CDR3 protein: CASSLWGTALFNYGYTF
CDR3 DNA: TGTGCCAGCAGCTTATGGGGTACGGCCCTTTTTAACTATGGCTACACCTTC
D gene: -
V gene: TRBV5-6
clone size: -
J gene: TRBJ1-2

CDR3 protein: CASSSGTGSQYF
CDR3 DNA: TGCGCCAGCAGTTCCGGGACAGGGAGCCAGTACTTC
D gene: TRBD1
V gene: TRBV5-1
clone size: -
J gene: TRBJ2-5

CDR3 protein: CASSLVLTGNNSPLHF
CDR3 DNA: TGTGCCAGCAGCTTAGTTCTGACAGGGAATAATTCACCCCTCCACTTT
D gene: TRBD1
V gene: TRBV11-2
clone size: -
J gene: TRBJ1-6

CDR3 protein: CAWKDSRERGYTF
CDR3 DNA: TGTGCCTGGAAGGATAGCAGGGAGAGGGGCTACACCTTC
D gene: -
V gene: TRBV30
clone size: few
J gene: TRBJ1-2

CDR3 protein: CATSRDGRSNQPQHF
CDR3 DNA: TGTGCCACCAGCAGAGATGGCAGGTCAAATCAGCCCCAGCATTTT
D gene: -
V gene: TRBV15
clone size: -
J gene: TRBJ1-5

CDR3 protein: CASSPTGSTGELFF
CDR3 DNA: TGCGCCAGCAGCCCGACAGGGAGCACCGGGGAGCTGTTTTTT
D gene: TRBD1
V gene: TRBV5-1
clone size: -
J gene: TRBJ2-2

CDR3 protein: CASLGKSGAFF
CDR3 DNA: TGTGCCAGTCTAGGGAAGAGTGGCGCTTTCTTT
D gene: -
V gene: TRBV19
clone size: few
J gene: TRBJ1-1

CDR3 protein: CASKPGGGTEAFF
CDR3 DNA: TGCGCCAGCAAACCAGGGGGCGGCACTGAAGCTTTCTTT
D gene: TRBD1
V gene: TRBV10-2
clone size: -
J gene: TRBJ1-1

CDR3 protein: CASSVGRQGSPEAFF
CDR3 DNA: TGTGCCAGTAGTGTCGGTCGACAGGGATCCCCTGAAGCTTTCTTT
D gene: TRBD1
V gene: TRBV19
clone size: -
J gene: TRBJ1-1

CDR3 protein: CAISAGIRTDTQYF
CDR3 DNA: TGTGCCATCAGTGCTGGCATTAGGACAGATACGCAGTATTTT
D gene: -
V gene: TRBV10-3
clone size: -
J gene: TRBJ2-3

CDR3 protein: CATSRSPWGGGTEAFF
CDR3 DNA: TGTGCCACCAGCAGAAGTCCATGGGGAGGAGGCACTGAAGCTTTCTTT
D gene: -
V gene: TRBV15
clone size: once
J gene: TRBJ1-1

CDR3 protein: CASSGTGEKEPQHF
CDR3 DNA: TGTGCCAGCAGTGGGACAGGGGAGAAGGAGCCCCAGCATTTT
D gene: TRBD1
V gene: TRBV6-6
clone size: -
J gene: TRBJ1-5

CDR3 protein: CAWSRKGQGGYGYTF
CDR3 DNA: TGTGCCTGGAGCCGAAAGGGACAGGGAGGCTATGGCTACACCTTC
D gene: TRBD1
V gene: TRBV30
clone size: -
J gene: TRBJ1-2

CDR3 protein: CAWMAGGGYTF
CDR3 DNA: TGTGCCTGGATGGCGGGTGGAGGCTACACCTTC
D gene: -
V gene: TRBV30
clone size: -
J gene: TRBJ1-2

CDR3 protein: CASSMDRGRITSNQPQHF
CDR3 DNA: TGTGCCAGCAGCATGGACAGGGGGCGCATCACTAGCAATCAGCCCCAGCATTTT
D gene: TRBD1
V gene: TRBV5-8
clone size: -
J gene: TRBJ1-5

CDR3 protein: CASSPTGGNYGYTF
CDR3 DNA: TGTGCCAGTAGTCCTACGGGCGGTAACTATGGCTACACCTTC
D gene: -
V gene: TRBV19
clone size: -
J gene: TRBJ1-2

CDR3 protein: CASSYSGRVYGYTF
CDR3 DNA: TGTGCCAGCAGTTACTCTGGCAGGGTGTATGGCTACACCTTC
D gene: -
V gene: TRBV6-5
clone size: -
J gene: TRBJ1-2

CDR3 protein: CASSVGGGGPPGSDTQYF
CDR3 DNA: TGTGCCAGCAGCGTAGGGGGAGGGGGGCCACCCGGGTCAGATACGCAGTATTTT
D gene: -
V gene: TRBV9
clone size: -
J gene: TRBJ2-3

CDR3 protein: CATSRDRTLRHYGYTF
CDR3 DNA: TGTGCCACCAGCAGAGATCGGACACTTCGGCACTATGGCTACACCTTC
D gene: -
V gene: TRBV15
clone size: -
J gene: TRBJ1-2

CDR3 protein: CASTVTGSSTDTQYF
CDR3 DNA: TGTGCCAGCACCGTGACAGGATCTAGCACAGATACGCAGTATTTT
D gene: -
V gene: TRBV28
clone size: once
J gene: TRBJ2-3

CDR3 protein: CASSTPGGDEKLFF
CDR3 DNA: TGTGCCAGCAGCACCCCAGGGGGGGATGAAAAACTGTTTTTT
D gene: TRBD1
V gene: TRBV9
clone size: -
J gene: TRBJ1-4

CDR3 protein: CASSPGAPGNTIYF
CDR3 DNA: TGTGCCAGCAGTCCCGGGGCCCCTGGAAACACCATATATTTT
D gene: -
V gene: TRBV6-5
clone size: once
J gene: TRBJ1-3

CDR3 protein: CASLTGGAYGYTF
CDR3 DNA: TGTGCCAGTCTGACAGGGGGCGCTTATGGCTACACCTTC
D gene: TRBD1
V gene: TRBV6-1
clone size: -
J gene: TRBJ1-2

CDR3 protein: CASSSGGRADTQYF
CDR3 DNA: TGTGCCAGCAGCTCGGGGGGCCGGGCAGATACGCAGTATTTT
D gene: -
V gene: TRBV7-2
clone size: -
J gene: TRBJ2-3

CDR3 protein: CASSMVLVGINEQYF
CDR3 DNA: TGCGCCAGCAGCATGGTCCTGGTGGGGATCAACGAGCAGTACTTC
D gene: -
V gene: TRBV5-1
clone size: -
J gene: TRBJ2-7

CDR3 protein: CASSPGQGLNQPQHF
CDR3 DNA: TGTGCCAGCAGCCCCGGACAGGGGCTCAATCAGCCCCAGCATTTT
D gene: TRBD1
V gene: TRBV7-2
clone size: -
J gene: TRBJ1-5

CDR3 protein: CASSSTWGGDSNQPQHF
CDR3 DNA: TGTGCCAGCAGCTCAACTTGGGGGGGAGATAGCAATCAGCCCCAGCATTTT
D gene: -
V gene: TRBV7-9
clone size: -
J gene: TRBJ1-5

CDR3 protein: CASSFASRDEQFF
CDR3 DNA: TGTGCCAGCAGCTTCGCTAGTCGCGATGAGCAGTTCTTC
D gene: -
V gene: TRBV7-9
clone size: -
J gene: TRBJ2-1

CDR3 protein: CSAQGLTPYNEQFF
CDR3 DNA: TGCAGCGCTCAGGGACTCACTCCCTACAATGAGCAGTTCTTC
D gene: -
V gene: TRBV29-1
clone size: -
J gene: TRBJ2-1

CDR3 protein: CASRTTGVKTQYF
CDR3 DNA: TGTGCCAGCAGAACGACAGGGGTGAAGACCCAGTACTTC
D gene: TRBD1
V gene: TRBV6-5
clone size: few
J gene: TRBJ2-5

CDR3 protein: CASSLGRSNYGYTF
CDR3 DNA: TGCGCCAGCAGCTTGGGGCGGAGTAACTATGGCTACACCTTC
D gene: -
V gene: TRBV5-1
clone size: few
J gene: TRBJ1-2

CDR3 protein: CASSLAAQGAGGYTF
CDR3 DNA: TGCGCCAGCAGCTTGGCCGCACAGGGGGCGGGTGGCTACACCTTC
D gene: TRBD1
V gene: TRBV5-1
clone size: -
J gene: TRBJ1-2

CDR3 protein: CASSLYLGPPYNEQFF
CDR3 DNA: TGCGCCAGCAGCTTGTATTTGGGCCCCCCCTACAATGAGCAGTTCTTC
D gene: -
V gene: TRBV5-1
clone size: -
J gene: TRBJ2-1

CDR3 protein: CASSDDDSYSNQPQHF
CDR3 DNA: TGTGCCAGCAGTGATGACGACAGTTATAGCAATCAGCCCCAGCATTTT
D gene: -
V gene: TRBV25-1
clone size: -
J gene: TRBJ1-5

CDR3 protein: CASSLSGQGAGGYTF
CDR3 DNA: TGTGCCAGCAGCTTATCGGGACAGGGAGCGGGCGGCTACACCTTC
D gene: TRBD1
V gene: TRBV6-5
clone size: -
J gene: TRBJ1-2

CDR3 protein: CASSPGRDQPQHF
CDR3 DNA: TGTGCCAGCTCACCGGGGAGAGATCAGCCCCAGCATTTT
D gene: -
V gene: TRBV18
clone size: -
J gene: TRBJ1-5

CDR3 protein: CAISTMGATDTQYF
CDR3 DNA: TGTGCCATCAGTACCATGGGGGCCACAGATACGCAGTATTTT
D gene: -
V gene: TRBV10-3
clone size: -
J gene: TRBJ2-3

CDR3 protein: CASSDGCGRQPQHF
CDR3 DNA: TGCGCCAGCAGTGACGGGTGCGGGCGACAGCCCCAGCATTTT
D gene: -
V gene: TRBV10-1
clone size: few
J gene: TRBJ1-5

CDR3 protein: CSARDRYGYTF
CDR3 DNA: TGCAGTGCTAGGGACCGCTATGGCTACACCTTC
D gene: -
V gene: TRBV20-1
clone size: -
J gene: TRBJ1-2

CDR3 protein: CASSLDVDYGYTF
CDR3 DNA: TGCGCCAGCAGCTTGGACGTAGACTATGGCTACACCTTC
D gene: -
V gene: TRBV5-1
clone size: -
J gene: TRBJ1-2

CDR3 protein: CASRETGLVEAFF
CDR3 DNA: TGTGCCAGCAGGGAAACAGGGTTAGTAGAAGCTTTCTTT
D gene: -
V gene: TRBV6-5
clone size: -
J gene: TRBJ1-1

CDR3 protein: CASSVGQGGTGELFF
CDR3 DNA: TGTGCCAGCAGCGTAGGACAGGGGGGCACCGGGGAGCTGTTTTTT
D gene: TRBD1
V gene: TRBV9
clone size: -
J gene: TRBJ2-2

CDR3 protein: CASSLGGGNSNQPQHF
CDR3 DNA: TGTGCCAGCAGCTTAGGAGGGGGTAACAGCAATCAGCCCCAGCATTTT
D gene: -
V gene: TRBV7-8
clone size: -
J gene: TRBJ1-5

CDR3 protein: CASSAGLAGAGNEQFF
CDR3 DNA: TGTGCTAGCAGCGCCGGACTAGCGGGGGCGGGGAATGAGCAGTTCTTC
D gene: TRBD2
V gene: TRBV7-7
clone size: -
J gene: TRBJ2-1

CDR3 protein: CASSSPGGYEQYF
CDR3 DNA: TGTGCCAGCAGTTCGCCGGGGGGCTACGAGCAGTACTTC
D gene: TRBD2
V gene: TRBV28
clone size: -
J gene: TRBJ2-7

CDR3 protein: CASSQMGDEKLFF
CDR3 DNA: TGTGCCAGCAGCCAAATGGGGGACGAAAAACTGTTTTTT
D gene: -
V gene: TRBV14
clone size: -
J gene: TRBJ1-4

CDR3 protein: CASSHGQGAWEQYF
CDR3 DNA: TGCGCCAGCAGCCACGGACAGGGGGCTTGGGAGCAGTACTTC
D gene: TRBD1
V gene: TRBV4-3
clone size: once
J gene: TRBJ2-7

CDR3 protein: CASSARSGGASEQYF
CDR3 DNA: TGTGCCAGCAGTGCACGTAGCGGGGGGGCTAGTGAGCAGTACTTC
D gene: TRBD2
V gene: TRBV2
clone size: -
J gene: TRBJ2-7

CDR3 protein: CASSLGRERSGNTIYF
CDR3 DNA: TGCGCCAGCAGCTTGGGACGGGAGAGATCTGGAAACACCATATATTTT
D gene: -
V gene: TRBV5-1
clone size: -
J gene: TRBJ1-3